The rows below give T cell receptor beta chains drawn from one sample of a study of sequential checkpoint blockade in melanoma. Method: immunoSEQ multiplex PCR; TCRdb's copy keeps in-frame clones and lacks some. The top ten clones hold 36% of a sample with more than 9,000 clones, around 73% of them seen once. The sample consisted of CD8+ T cells sorted from blood (inferred from file names), taken from a patient given nivolumab and ipilimumab in sequence. These receptors came from a human donor with melanoma. CDR3s include the opening cysteine and the closing phenylalanine or tryptophan. A D gene is named only where the DNA matches it firmly. Clone size appears in some rows only: once, few, many, or a class for an expanded clone.

D gene	J gene	clone size	V gene	CDR3 protein	CDR3 DNA
TRBD1	TRBJ2-7	-	TRBV5-1	CASRQGPLSSYEQYF	TGCGCCAGTCGACAGGGCCCCCTTTCCTCCTACGAGCAGTACTTC
-	TRBJ2-7	-	TRBV7-9	CASSLEAGWGEQYF	TGTGCCAGCAGCTTAGAAGCAGGGTGGGGCGAGCAGTACTTC
TRBD2	TRBJ2-1	-	TRBV13	CASRLGGSNYNEQFF	TGTGCCAGCAGATTGGGCGGGAGCAATTACAATGAGCAGTTCTTC
-	TRBJ1-3	-	TRBV4-1	CASSPFGGRPGGNTIYF	TGCGCCAGCAGCCCCTTCGGGGGGAGGCCGGGAGGAAACACCATATATTTT
-	TRBJ1-4	-	TRBV27	CASSMMQGSEKLFF	TGTGCCAGCAGTATGATGCAGGGGTCGGAAAAACTGTTTTTT
TRBD2	TRBJ2-7	-	TRBV27	CASRGGGRAYEQYF	TGTGCCAGCCGGGGCGGGGGGCGGGCCTACGAGCAGTACTTC
-	TRBJ2-7	-	TRBV19	CASSNLDSSYEQYF	TGTGCCAGTAGTAACCTAGACAGCTCCTACGAGCAGTACTTC
TRBD2	TRBJ2-1	-	TRBV6-5	CASRRGGDNEQFF	TGTGCCAGCAGGCGGGGGGGAGACAATGAGCAGTTCTTC
TRBD1	TRBJ2-1	-	TRBV9	CASSGREGAAYNEQFF	TGTGCCAGCAGCGGTCGTGAGGGGGCGGCCTACAATGAGCAGTTCTTC
-	TRBJ1-2	-	TRBV27	CASSLGQNYGYTF	TGTGCCAGCAGTTTAGGTCAGAACTATGGCTACACCTTC
-	TRBJ2-7	medium-sized	TRBV19	CASSPGYEQYF	TGTGCCAGTAGTCCCGGCTACGAGCAGTACTTC
-	TRBJ2-7	-	TRBV5-1	CASSLGQNYEQYF	TGCGCCAGCAGCTTGGGGCAGAACTACGAGCAGTACTTC
-	TRBJ1-4	-	TRBV2	CASSVASRTNEKLFF	TGTGCCAGCAGTGTGGCCTCGCGGACAAATGAAAAACTGTTTTTT
TRBD2	TRBJ2-1	-	TRBV19	CASSPAGLAGLEQFF	TGTGCCAGTAGTCCGGCGGGACTAGCGGGACTTGAGCAGTTCTTC
-	TRBJ1-1	-	TRBV30	CAWGPPGTEAFF	TGTGCCTGGGGGCCCCCAGGGACTGAAGCTTTCTTT
-	TRBJ1-5	-	TRBV5-5	CASSLGQVNQPQHF	TGTGCCAGCAGCTTGGGCCAGGTCAATCAGCCCCAGCATTTT
TRBD1	TRBJ1-4	-	TRBV4-2	CASSRTRRQGEEDEKLFF	TGTGCCAGCAGCCGCACCCGGAGACAGGGGGAGGAAGATGAAAAACTGTTTTTT